This is a list of T cell receptor beta chains from one sample in a study of beta chain features in type 1 diabetes. Using immunoSEQ multiplex PCR, the repertoire was profiled, and TCRdb retains in-frame clones only, with some absent. The data show some 270,000 clones, roughly 11% seen once. Sequencing used naive CD4+ T cells from blood. These TCRs come from a man younger than 45 with type 1 diabetes. Each CDR3 is given with its conserved first and last residue.

length,J,V,CDR3
14,TRBJ1-2,TRBV7-9,CASSSPPRGQGYTF
15,TRBJ2-3,TRBV29-1,CSVAGHKGALDTQYF
10,TRBJ2-3,TRBV20-1,CSARQGTQYF
16,TRBJ2-1,TRBV9,CASSVARAGSYNEQFF
16,TRBJ2-1,TRBV5-4,CASSLSGTGSYNEQFF
14,TRBJ2-2,TRBV7-9,CASNTGGSTGELFF
18,TRBJ2-5,TRBV4-1,CASSQDRWASSRQETQYF
16,TRBJ2-7,TRBV18,CASSPVLAGTPNEQYF
14,TRBJ2-6,TRBV5-4,CASSLRAGANVLTF
14,TRBJ1-5,TRBV7-2,CASSSGQGSQPQHF
15,TRBJ2-1,TRBV6-5,CASNTLAGGKDEQFF
13,TRBJ2-7,TRBV2,CASRPQGLDEQYF
13,TRBJ2-5,TRBV6-1,CASHPAVLETQYF
12,TRBJ2-3,TRBV6-5,CASSGETDTQYF
15,TRBJ1-1,TRBV4-1,CASSQEVQINTEAFF
14,TRBJ1-6,TRBV19,CASSNAGYNSPLHF
15,TRBJ1-5,TRBV4-1,CASSQDGQGAQPQHF
14,TRBJ2-5,TRBV30,CAYGTSGAGETQYF
15,TRBJ1-2,TRBV5-1,CASSLVAGTGNGYTF
14,TRBJ2-2,TRBV7-9,CASSVPANTGELFF
17,TRBJ2-6,TRBV4-1,CASSQPRTRSGANVLTF
15,TRBJ2-1,TRBV11-1,CASSFSGGTYNEQFF
14,TRBJ2-2,TRBV7-9,CASSLDPMVGELFF
13,TRBJ2-7,TRBV4-1,CASSAKGLGEQYF
15,TRBJ2-1,TRBV5-1,CASRHTGGTAAEQFF
14,TRBJ1-1,TRBV2,CASSEAGRSAEAFF
14,TRBJ2-2,TRBV29-1,CSVRIDRNTGELFF
17,TRBJ2-2,TRBV29-1,CSVAGLAGGLNTGELFF
17,TRBJ2-6,TRBV19,CASSKGQLNSGANVLTF
11,TRBJ1-2,TRBV6-5,CAVRSGFGYTF
13,TRBJ2-5,TRBV9,CASSVGTEETQYF
12,TRBJ1-1,TRBV5-4,CASSLGQGGAFF
13,TRBJ1-4,TRBV6-1,CASHAGQNEKLFF
13,TRBJ2-5,TRBV11-3,CASSRGVQETQYF
14,TRBJ2-7,TRBV28,CASSSGQGAEEQYF
18,TRBJ1-1,TRBV5-5,CASNQGAGGLNMNTEAFF
14,TRBJ2-7,TRBV6-5,CASSYHLRDYEQYF
12,TRBJ2-7,TRBV7-2,CASSLQGYEQYF
12,TRBJ2-3,TRBV29-1,CSVGAAKDTQYF
18,TRBJ2-2,TRBV28,CASTSAAGSVSVTGELFF
12,TRBJ2-7,TRBV2,CASTGGGYEQYF
15,TRBJ2-1,TRBV7-9,CASSRTSGGYNEQFF
14,TRBJ2-7,TRBV5-1,CASSLAGGAYEQYF
15,TRBJ2-7,TRBV9,CASSVGAGAGYEQYF
12,TRBJ1-1,TRBV7-9,CASSRDRTEAFF
16,TRBJ1-2,TRBV4-2,CASSHPLEGQGDGYTF
11,TRBJ1-1,TRBV7-9,CASNPRTEAFF
15,TRBJ2-2,TRBV7-9,CASNFYQGNTGELFF
12,TRBJ2-2,TRBV9,CASSVASGELFF
13,TRBJ1-2,TRBV25-1,CASTREGARGYTF
14,TRBJ2-7,TRBV15,CATSREGTVYEQYF
16,TRBJ1-5,TRBV5-5,CASSFSPPLYNQPQHF
13,TRBJ1-2,TRBV15,CATSRFGGSGYTF
15,TRBJ2-1,TRBV7-2,CASSLTQGPYNEQFF
14,TRBJ1-2,TRBV6-6,CASSYGPDSYGYTF
13,TRBJ2-7,TRBV29-1,CSGLSLAGGEQYF